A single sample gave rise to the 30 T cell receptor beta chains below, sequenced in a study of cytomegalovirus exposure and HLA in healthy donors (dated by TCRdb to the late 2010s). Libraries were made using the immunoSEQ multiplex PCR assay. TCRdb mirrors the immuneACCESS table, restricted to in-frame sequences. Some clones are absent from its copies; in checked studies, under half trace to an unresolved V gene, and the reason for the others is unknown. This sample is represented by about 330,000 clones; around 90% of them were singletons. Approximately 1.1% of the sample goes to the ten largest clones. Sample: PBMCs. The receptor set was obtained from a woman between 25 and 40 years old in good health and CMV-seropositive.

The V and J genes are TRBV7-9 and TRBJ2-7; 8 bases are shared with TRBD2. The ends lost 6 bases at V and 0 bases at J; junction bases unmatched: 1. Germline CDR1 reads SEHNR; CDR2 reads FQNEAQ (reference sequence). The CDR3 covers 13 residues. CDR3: CASRLAGSYEQYF. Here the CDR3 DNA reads TGTGCCAGCAGGCTAGCGGGCTCCTACGAGCAGTACTTC.

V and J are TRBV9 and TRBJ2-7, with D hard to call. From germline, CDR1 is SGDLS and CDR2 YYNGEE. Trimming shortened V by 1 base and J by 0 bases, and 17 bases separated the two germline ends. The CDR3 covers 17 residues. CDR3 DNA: TGTGCCAGCAGCGTATCAGGACCAGTAATTCGCTCCTACGAGCAGTACTTC. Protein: CASSVSGPVIRSYEQYF.

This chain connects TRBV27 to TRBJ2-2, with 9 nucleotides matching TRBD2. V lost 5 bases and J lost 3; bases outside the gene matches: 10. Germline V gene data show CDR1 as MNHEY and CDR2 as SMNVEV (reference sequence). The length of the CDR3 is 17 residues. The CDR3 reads CASSPLAGEADTGELFF. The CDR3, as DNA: TGTGCCAGCAGTCCCTTAGCGGGAGAGGCGGACACCGGGGAGCTGTTTTTT.

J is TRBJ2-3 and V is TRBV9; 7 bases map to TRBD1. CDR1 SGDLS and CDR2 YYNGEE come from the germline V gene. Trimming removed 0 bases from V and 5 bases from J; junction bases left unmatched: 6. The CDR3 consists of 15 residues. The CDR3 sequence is CASSVEGAVGDTQYF. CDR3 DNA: TGTGCCAGCAGCGTAGAGGGGGCCGTCGGAGATACGCAGTATTTT.

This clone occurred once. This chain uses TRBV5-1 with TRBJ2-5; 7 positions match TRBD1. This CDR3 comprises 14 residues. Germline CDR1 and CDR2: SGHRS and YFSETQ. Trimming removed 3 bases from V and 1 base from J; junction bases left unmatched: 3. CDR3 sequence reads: CASSSGTVQETQYF. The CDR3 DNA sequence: TGCGCCAGCAGCTCCGGGACAGTCCAAGAGACCCAGTACTTC.

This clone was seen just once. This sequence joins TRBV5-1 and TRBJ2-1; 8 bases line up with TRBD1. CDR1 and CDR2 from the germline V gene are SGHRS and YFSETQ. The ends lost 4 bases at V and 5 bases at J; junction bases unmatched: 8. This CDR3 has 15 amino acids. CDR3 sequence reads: CASSLQGGSDNEQFF. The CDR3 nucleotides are TGCGCCAGCAGCCTACAGGGGGGCAGTGACAATGAGCAGTTCTTC.

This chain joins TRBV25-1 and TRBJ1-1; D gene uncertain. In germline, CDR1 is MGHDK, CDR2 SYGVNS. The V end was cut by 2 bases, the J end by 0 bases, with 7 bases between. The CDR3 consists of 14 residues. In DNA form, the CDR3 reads TGTGCCAGCAGTGAAGGATGGATGAACACTGAAGCTTTCTTT. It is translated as CASSEGWMNTEAFF.

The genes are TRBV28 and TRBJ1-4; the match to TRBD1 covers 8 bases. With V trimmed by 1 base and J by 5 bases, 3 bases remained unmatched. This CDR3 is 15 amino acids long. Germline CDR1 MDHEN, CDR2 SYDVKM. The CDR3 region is CASSLLDRANEKLFF. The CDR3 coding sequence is TGTGCCAGCAGTTTATTGGACAGGGCCAATGAAAAACTGTTTTTT.

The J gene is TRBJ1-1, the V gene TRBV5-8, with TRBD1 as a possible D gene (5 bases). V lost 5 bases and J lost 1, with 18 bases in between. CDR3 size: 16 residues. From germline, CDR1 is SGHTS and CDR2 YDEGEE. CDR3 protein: CASSYRAGTPNTEAFF. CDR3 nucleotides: TGTGCCAGCAGTTACCGAGCCGGGACCCCGAACACTGAAGCTTTCTTT.

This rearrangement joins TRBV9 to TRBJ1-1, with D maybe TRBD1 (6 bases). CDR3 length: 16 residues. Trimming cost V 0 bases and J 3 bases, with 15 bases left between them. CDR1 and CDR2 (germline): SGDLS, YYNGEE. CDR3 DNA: TGTGCCAGCAGCGTAGAATCGGGGGCATATGACACTGAAGCTTTCTTT. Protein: CASSVESGAYDTEAFF.

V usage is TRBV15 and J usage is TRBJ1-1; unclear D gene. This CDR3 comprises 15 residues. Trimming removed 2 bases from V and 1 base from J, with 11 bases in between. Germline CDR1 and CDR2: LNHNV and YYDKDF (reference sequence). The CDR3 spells CATSRNHAANTEAFF. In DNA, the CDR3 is TGTGCCACCAGCAGAAATCATGCGGCGAACACTGAAGCTTTCTTT. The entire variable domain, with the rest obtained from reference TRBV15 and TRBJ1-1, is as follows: DAMVIQNPRYQVTQFGKPVTLSCSQTLNHNVMYWYQQKSSQAPKLLFHYYDKDFNNEADTPDNFQSRRPNTSFCFLDIRSPGLGDTAMYLCATSRNHAANTEAFFGQGTRLTVV.

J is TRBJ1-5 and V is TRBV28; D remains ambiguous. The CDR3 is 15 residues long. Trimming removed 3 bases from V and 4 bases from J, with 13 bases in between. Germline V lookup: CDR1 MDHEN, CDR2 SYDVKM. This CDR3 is CASSLPRHSNQPQHF. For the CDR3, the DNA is TGTGCCAGCAGTTTGCCCCGTCATTCTAATCAGCCCCAGCATTTT.

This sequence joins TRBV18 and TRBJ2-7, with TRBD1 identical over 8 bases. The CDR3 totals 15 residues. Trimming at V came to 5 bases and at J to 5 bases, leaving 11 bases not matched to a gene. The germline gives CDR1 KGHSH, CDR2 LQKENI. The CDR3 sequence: CASSRLGQENNEQYF. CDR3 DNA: TGTGCCAGCTCAAGGTTGGGACAGGAGAATAACGAGCAGTACTTC.

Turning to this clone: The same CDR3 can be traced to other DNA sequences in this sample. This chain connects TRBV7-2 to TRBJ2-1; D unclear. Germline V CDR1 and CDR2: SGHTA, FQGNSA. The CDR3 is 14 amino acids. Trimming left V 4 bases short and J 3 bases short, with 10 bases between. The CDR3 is CASSSGVRYNEQFF. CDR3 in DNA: TGTGCCAGCAGCTCGGGCGTTCGCTACAATGAGCAGTTCTTC.

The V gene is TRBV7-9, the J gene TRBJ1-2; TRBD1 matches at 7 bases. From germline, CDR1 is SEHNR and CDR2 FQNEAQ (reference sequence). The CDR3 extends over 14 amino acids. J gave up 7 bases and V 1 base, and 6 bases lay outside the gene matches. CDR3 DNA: TGTGCCAGCAGCTTAGATAGGGGGCACAGTGGCTACACCTTC. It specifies CASSLDRGHSGYTF.

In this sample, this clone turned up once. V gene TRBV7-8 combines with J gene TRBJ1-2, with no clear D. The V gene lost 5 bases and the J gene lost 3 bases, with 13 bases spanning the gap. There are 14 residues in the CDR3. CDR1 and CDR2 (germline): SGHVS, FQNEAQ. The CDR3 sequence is CASSILFTDYGYTF. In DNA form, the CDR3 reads TGTGCCAGCAGCATCCTCTTTACAGACTATGGCTACACCTTC.

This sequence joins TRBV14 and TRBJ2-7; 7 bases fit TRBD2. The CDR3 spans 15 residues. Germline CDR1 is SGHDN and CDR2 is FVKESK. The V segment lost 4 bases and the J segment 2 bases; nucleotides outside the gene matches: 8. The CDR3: CASSREGGLAYEQYF. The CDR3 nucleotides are TGTGCCAGCAGCCGAGAGGGAGGGCTAGCCTACGAGCAGTACTTC.

This CDR3 is CASSLAGSHTEAFF. CDR3 DNA: TGTGCCAGCAGCTTAGCCGGGTCGCACACTGAAGCTTTCTTT. The chain combines TRBV11-3 with TRBJ1-1; D ambiguous. The CDR3 totals 14 residues. The V gene's germline CDR1 is SGHNT and CDR2 YENEEA. Trimming left V 1 base short and J 3 bases short, with 9 bases between.

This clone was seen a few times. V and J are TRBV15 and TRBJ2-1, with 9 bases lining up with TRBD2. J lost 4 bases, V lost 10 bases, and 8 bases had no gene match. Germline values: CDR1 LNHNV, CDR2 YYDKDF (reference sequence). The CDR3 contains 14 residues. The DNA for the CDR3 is TGTGCCAGCAAGGGCGGGAGGGAATACAATGAGCAGTTCTTC. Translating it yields CASKGGREYNEQFF.

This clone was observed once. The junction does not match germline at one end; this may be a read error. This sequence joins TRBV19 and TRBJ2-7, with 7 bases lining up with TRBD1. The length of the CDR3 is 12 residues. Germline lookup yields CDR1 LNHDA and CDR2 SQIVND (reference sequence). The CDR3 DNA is TGTGCCAGTAGGATAGGGGGCGGCGAGCAGTACTTC. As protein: CASRIGGGEQYF.

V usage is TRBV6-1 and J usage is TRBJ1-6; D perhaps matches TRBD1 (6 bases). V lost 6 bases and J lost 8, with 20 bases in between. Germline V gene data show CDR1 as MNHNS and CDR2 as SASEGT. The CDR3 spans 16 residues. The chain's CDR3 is CASREQGGGSYSPLHF. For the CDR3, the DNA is TGTGCCAGCAGAGAACAGGGTGGGGGTAGTTATTCACCCCTCCACTTT.

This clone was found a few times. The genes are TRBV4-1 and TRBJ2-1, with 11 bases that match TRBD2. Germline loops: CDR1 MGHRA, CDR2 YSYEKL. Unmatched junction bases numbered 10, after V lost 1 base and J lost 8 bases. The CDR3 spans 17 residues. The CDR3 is CASSQGLLAGGLDEQFF. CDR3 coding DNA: TGCGCCAGCAGCCAAGGGCTGTTAGCGGGAGGGTTGGATGAGCAGTTCTTC.

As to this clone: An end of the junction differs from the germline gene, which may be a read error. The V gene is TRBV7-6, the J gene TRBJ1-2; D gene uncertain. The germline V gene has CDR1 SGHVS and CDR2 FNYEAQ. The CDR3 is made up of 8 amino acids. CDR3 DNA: TGTGCCCCTGGGGAGGTAATCTTC. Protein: CAPGEVIF.

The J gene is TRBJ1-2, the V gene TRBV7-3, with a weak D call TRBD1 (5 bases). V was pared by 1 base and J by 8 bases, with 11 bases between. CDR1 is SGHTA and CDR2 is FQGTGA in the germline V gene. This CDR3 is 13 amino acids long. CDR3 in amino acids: CASSLIGGDGYTF. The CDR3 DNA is TGTGCCAGCAGCTTAATCGGGGGAGACGGCTACACCTTC.

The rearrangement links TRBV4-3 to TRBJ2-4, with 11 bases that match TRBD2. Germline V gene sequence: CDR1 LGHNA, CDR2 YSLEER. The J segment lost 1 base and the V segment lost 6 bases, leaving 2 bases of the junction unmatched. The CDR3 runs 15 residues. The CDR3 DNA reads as TGCGCCAGCAGTCCTAGCGGGGGGGCCAAAAACATTCAGTACTTC. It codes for CASSPSGGAKNIQYF.

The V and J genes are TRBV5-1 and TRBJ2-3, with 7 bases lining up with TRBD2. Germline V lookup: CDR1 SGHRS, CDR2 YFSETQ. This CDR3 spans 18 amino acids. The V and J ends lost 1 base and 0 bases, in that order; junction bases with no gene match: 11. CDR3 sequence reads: CASSLWGVSGMSTDTQYF. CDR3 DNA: TGCGCCAGCAGCTTGTGGGGGGTAAGCGGGATGAGCACAGATACGCAGTATTTT.

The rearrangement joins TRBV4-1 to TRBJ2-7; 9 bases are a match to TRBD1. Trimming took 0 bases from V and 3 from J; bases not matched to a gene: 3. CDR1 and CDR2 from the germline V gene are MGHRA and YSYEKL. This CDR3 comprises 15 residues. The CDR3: CASSQDGTGNYEQYF. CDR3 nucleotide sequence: TGCGCCAGCAGCCAAGATGGGACAGGGAACTACGAGCAGTACTTC.

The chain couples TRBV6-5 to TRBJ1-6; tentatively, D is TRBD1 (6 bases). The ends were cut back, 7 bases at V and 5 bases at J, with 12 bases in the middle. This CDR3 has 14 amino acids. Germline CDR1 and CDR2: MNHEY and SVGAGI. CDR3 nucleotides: TGTGCCAGCAAGGGGAGACAGGATAATTCACCCCTCCACTTT. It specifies CASKGRQDNSPLHF.

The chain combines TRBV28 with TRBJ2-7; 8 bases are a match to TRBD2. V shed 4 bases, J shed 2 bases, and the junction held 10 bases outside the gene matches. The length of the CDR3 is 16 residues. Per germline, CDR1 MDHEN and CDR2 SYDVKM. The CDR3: CASSWRGTRYAYEQYF. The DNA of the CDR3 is TGTGCCAGCAGTTGGAGGGGGACTAGATACGCCTACGAGCAGTACTTC. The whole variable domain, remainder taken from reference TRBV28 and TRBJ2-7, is DVKVTQSSRYLVKRTGEKVFLECVQDMDHENMFWYRQDPGLGLRLIYFSYDVKMKEKGDIPEGYSVSREKKERFSLILESASTNQTSMYLCASSWRGTRYAYEQYFGPGTRLTVT.

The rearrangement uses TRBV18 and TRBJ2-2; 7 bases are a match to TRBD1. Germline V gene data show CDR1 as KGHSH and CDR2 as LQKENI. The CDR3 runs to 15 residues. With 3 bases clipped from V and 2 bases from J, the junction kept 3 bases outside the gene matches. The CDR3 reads CASSPDRKNTGELFF. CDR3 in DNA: TGTGCCAGCTCACCGGACAGGAAAAACACCGGGGAGCTGTTTTTT.